The T cell receptor (beta chain) under discussion was sequenced for a study of blood T cells in healthy people across ages. This clonotype was seen a handful of times. Next came a second PCR, run for about 7 to 12 cycles, which used a sample-barcoded 5' primer along with a J-beta primer mix. Via MiXCR, TCRdb re-called the 5' RACE reads, giving one row per CDR3 protein. The table includes approximately 490,000 distinct CDR3 sequences, around 24% detected once. The CDR3 loop spans 16 amino acids. CDR1 and CDR2 (germline): MNHEY, SMNVEV (reference sequence). With 6 bases removed from V and 5 bases from J, the gap between germline ends came to 22 bases. In addition, the sample was reused for a study of T cells of mothers and their children. That source adds: With the M1S primer of the second PCR, sample barcodes and 2-4 random nucleotides were added.

V gene TRBV27 combines with J gene TRBJ2-5; unclear D gene. This clonotype was sampled from a boy aged 5-17 years in good health. The sample was blood. CDR3 coding DNA: TGTGCCAGCAGCCCGCCTGGAAGAGACCTCCACGAGACCCAGTACTTC. The encoded protein is CASSPPGRDLHETQYF.